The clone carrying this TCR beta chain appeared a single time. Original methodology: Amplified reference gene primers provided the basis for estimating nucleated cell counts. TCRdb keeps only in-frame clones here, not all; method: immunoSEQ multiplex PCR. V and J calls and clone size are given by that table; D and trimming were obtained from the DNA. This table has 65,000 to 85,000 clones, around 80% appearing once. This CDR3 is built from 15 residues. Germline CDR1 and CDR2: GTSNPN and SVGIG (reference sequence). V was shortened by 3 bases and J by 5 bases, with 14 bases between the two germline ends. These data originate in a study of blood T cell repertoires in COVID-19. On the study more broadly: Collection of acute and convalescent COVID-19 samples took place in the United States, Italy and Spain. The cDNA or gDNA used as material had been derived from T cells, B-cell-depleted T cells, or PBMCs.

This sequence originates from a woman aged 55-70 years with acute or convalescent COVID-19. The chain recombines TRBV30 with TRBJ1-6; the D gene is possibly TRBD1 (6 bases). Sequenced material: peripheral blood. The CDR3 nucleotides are TGTGCCTGGAGCTGGGGGCGCAGAGATAATTCACCCCTCCACTTT. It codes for CAWSWGRRDNSPLHF. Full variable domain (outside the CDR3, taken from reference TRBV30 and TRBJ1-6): SQTIHQWPATLVQPVGSPLSLECTVEGTSNPNLYWYRQAAGRGLQLLFYSVGIGQISSEVPQNLSASRPQDRQFILSSKKLLLSDSGFYLCAWSWGRRDNSPLHFGNGTRLTVT.